The 17 T cell receptor beta chains reported below all come from one sample, sequenced in a study of metastatic and nonmetastatic thyroid tumors. The entire patient cohort was treatment-naive prior to thyroid surgery. TCRdb re-called the PCR reads with MiXCR. The table records some 83,000 clones, roughly an eighth of them present only once. Sequenced sample: tumor tissue. The receptor set was obtained from a female donor with papillary thyroid cancer or a benign thyroid nodule (not recorded which). Some clones in this sample may be carry-over from other donors' samples.

This clone was detected many times. The V call is TRBV6-1, the J call TRBJ1-2; D perhaps matches TRBD1 (6 bases). The germline gives CDR1 MNHNS, CDR2 SASEGT. There are 12 residues in the CDR3. Trimming left V 5 bases short and J 8 bases short, with 12 bases between. CDR3 loop: CASSPGTYGYTF. In DNA, the CDR3 is TGTGCCAGCAGTCCCGGGACATACGGCTACACCTTC.

This rearrangement joins TRBV7-8 to TRBJ1-1; D gene uncertain. CDR3 size: 16 residues. Looked up from germline, CDR1 is SGHVS and CDR2 is FQNEAQ. Trimming cost V 1 base and J 5 bases, with 17 bases left between them. In nucleotides, the CDR3 is TGTGCCAGCAGCTTAGGCTTACTGGGGATGGGGACTGAAGCTTTCTTT. It codes for CASSLGLLGMGTEAFF. Full variable domain (remainder filled in from reference TRBV7-8 and TRBJ1-1): GAGVSQSPRYKVAKRGQDVALRCDPISGHVSLFWYQQALGQGPEFLTYFQNEAQLDKSGLPSDRFFAERPEGSVSTLKIQRTQQEDSAVYLCASSLGLLGMGTEAFFGQGTRLTVV.

With regard to this clone: A read error may explain this, as a much larger clone is one base away. This chain links TRBV20-1 with TRBJ1-5; 7 bases map to TRBD1. CDR3 length: 14 residues. J lost 3 bases, V lost 2 bases, and 4 bases had no gene match. CDR1 is DFQATT, CDR2 SNEGSKA, per germline (reference sequence). This chain's CDR3 is CSARPTGDNQPQHF. The CDR3 DNA is TGCAGTGCTAGACCTACAGGGGACAATCAGCCCCAGCATTTT.

This chain uses TRBV20-1 with TRBJ1-2; 8 bases map to TRBD1. The CDR3 has 16 residues. V was pared by 3 bases and J by 3 bases, with 12 bases of the junction left unmatched. Germline CDR1 is DFQATT and CDR2 is SNEGSKA (reference sequence). The CDR3 DNA reads as TGCAGTGCTAGGGCCTCAGGGGGCGAAGGATACTATGGCTACACCTTC. Translated: CSARASGGEGYYGYTF.

This clone has a count of ten or more. This sample also contains other DNA sequences that code for the same CDR3. The chain uses TRBV28 and TRBJ2-2, with TRBD1 as a possible D gene (7 bases). The CDR3 has 17 residues. V shed 3 bases and J shed 2 bases, with 16 bases lying between them. Germline CDR1 and CDR2: MDHEN and SYDVKM. In DNA, the CDR3 is TGTGCCAGCAGTTTGGGCGGGACAGAGTTAAACACCGGGGAGCTGTTTTTT. It encodes CASSLGGTELNTGELFF.

This clone has at least ten counts. The rearrangement links TRBV30 to TRBJ1-5; 8 bases map to TRBD1. The CDR3 length is 14 residues. Germline CDR1 and CDR2: GTSNPN and SVGIG (reference sequence). Trimming took 5 bases from V and 6 from J; bases not matched to a gene: 9. CDR3 amino acids: CAWGDRGPAQPQHF. DNA for the CDR3: TGTGCCTGGGGCGACAGGGGCCCAGCTCAGCCCCAGCATTTT.

The sample holds one count of this clone. J is TRBJ1-1 and V is TRBV18; no definite D call. Trimming removed 1 base at V and 6 bases at J, with 9 bases between. Per germline, CDR1 KGHSH and CDR2 LQKENI. The CDR3 has 13 amino acids. CDR3 amino acids: CASSPQGSAEAFF. CDR3 in DNA: TGTGCCAGCTCACCACAGGGATCAGCTGAAGCTTTCTTT. Using reference TRBV18 and TRBJ1-1 for the parts outside the CDR3, the full variable domain is NAGVMQNPRHLVRRRGQEARLRCSPMKGHSHVYWYRQLPEEGLKFMVYLQKENIIDESGMPKERFSAEFPKEGPSILRIQQVVRGDSAAYFCASSPQGSAEAFFGQGTRLTVV.

This clone was counted between two and nine times. The CDR3 reads CASSFRGNTEAFF. For the CDR3, the DNA is TGTGCCAGCAGCTTCCGGGGGAACACTGAAGCTTTCTTT. The rearrangement uses TRBV13 and TRBJ1-1; D is ambiguous. The CDR3 runs to 13 residues. The germline CDR1 and CDR2 sequences are PRHDT and FYEKMQ (reference sequence). The V end was cut by 3 bases, the J end by 1 base, with 6 bases between.

This clone was seen a handful of times. One end of the junction fails to match germline, which may point to a read error. This chain connects TRBV12-3 or TRBV12-4 to TRBJ2-5; weak D call: TRBD2 (5 bases). The CDR3 totals 12 residues. CDR3 residues: CASSPGWETQHF. In DNA, the CDR3 is TGTGCCAGCAGCCCCGGGTGGGAGACCCAGCACTTC.

A word on this clone: A single base separates this from a much larger clone, so it may be a read error. The chain combines TRBV3-1 with TRBJ2-7, with D hard to call. Germline assignment: CDR1 LGHDT and CDR2 YNNKEL (reference sequence). The CDR3 extends over 14 amino acids. Trimming left V 4 bases short and J 6 bases short, with 16 bases between. CDR3 amino acids: CASSRDLGWGEQYF. CDR3 DNA: TGTGCCAGCAGCCGAGATCTGGGATGGGGCGAGCAGTACTTC.

This clone was recorded at least ten times. Other DNA sequences of this sample code for an identical CDR3. The chain uses TRBV2 and TRBJ2-1, with a possible D match to TRBD2 (6 bases). CDR3 length equals 16 residues. The germline V and J ends were trimmed by 7 bases and 0 bases, with 16 bases remaining between them. Per the germline V gene, CDR1 is SNHLY and CDR2 is FYNNEI. The CDR3 DNA reads as TGTGCCAGCACCGGGCTGGGAGGTGGCTCCTACAATGAGCAGTTCTTC. This gives the protein CASTGLGGGSYNEQFF.

Turning to this clone: At the DNA level, this CDR3 is encoded by other sequences in the same sample as well. The gene calls are TRBV11-1 and TRBJ2-1; a weak D match, TRBD1 (6 bases). The germline CDR1 and CDR2 sequences are SGHAT and FQDESV (reference sequence). The CDR3 length is 17 residues. With 5 bases removed from V and 4 bases from J, the gap between germline ends came to 21 bases. The CDR3 sequence is CASSPAPPGARYNEQFF. CDR3 sequence (DNA): TGTGCCAGCAGCCCGGCGCCCCCAGGGGCGCGGTACAATGAGCAGTTCTTC.

As to this clone: A read error may explain this, as a much larger clone is one base away. This sample includes further DNA sequences coding for the same CDR3. J is TRBJ1-5 and V is TRBV18; D is unclear. This CDR3 has 14 amino acids. V dropped 0 bases and J dropped 9 bases, with 12 bases sitting between them. CDR1 KGHSH and CDR2 LQKENI come from the germline V gene. The CDR3 loop is CASSPPQADRPQHF. DNA of the CDR3: TGTGCCAGCTCACCACCCCAAGCTGATCGGCCCCAGCATTTT.

This clone was seen repeatedly, ten times or more. The sample carries other DNA sequences with the same CDR3. The rearrangement joins TRBV5-1 to TRBJ2-5; 11 bases match TRBD2. The germline V gene encodes CDR1 SGHRS and CDR2 YFSETQ. V gave up 4 bases and J gave up 5 bases; unmatched junction bases: 10. The CDR3 contains 16 residues. CDR3 sequence (DNA): TGCGCCAGCAGCCAAATAGCGGGAGGGCCAACGGAGACCCAGTACTTC. As protein: CASSQIAGGPTETQYF.

Note on this clone: This could be a read error, since a much larger clone is one nucleotide away. This sequence joins TRBV25-1 and TRBJ2-7, with D unclear. Germline-derived CDR1 and CDR2 are MGHDK and SYGVNS. V lost 9 bases to trimming and J lost 6 bases, with 9 bases between them. The CDR3 is 10 residues long. The CDR3 sequence is CARPAGEQYF. CDR3 nucleotide sequence: TGTGCCAGACCCGCCGGCGAGCAGTACTTC.

In regard to this clone: The same CDR3 arises from other DNA sequences in this sample as well. The V call is TRBV7-3, the J call TRBJ1-2, with 8 nucleotides matching TRBD1. V trimming: 2 bases; J trimming: 8 bases; junction bases outside the gene matches: 4. Germline V gives CDR1 SGHTA, CDR2 FQGTGA. The CDR3 has 13 residues. CDR3 sequence (DNA): TGTGCCAGCAGCTTACAGGGGGCTCGCGGCTACACCTTC. Protein sequence: CASSLQGARGYTF.

This clone has more than one count but fewer than ten. A much larger clone sits a single nucleotide away, making a read error possible. The chain has TRBV2 and TRBJ2-5; unclear D gene. V was pared by 4 bases and J by 4 bases, with 13 bases between. The CDR3 is made up of 14 amino acids. Germline values: CDR1 SNHLY, CDR2 FYNNEI. The CDR3 reads CASSGQSVGETQYF. The CDR3 DNA sequence: TGTGCCAGCAGTGGACAATCCGTAGGAGAGACCCAGTACTTC.